The rows below give T cell receptor beta chains drawn from one sample of a study of Graves' ophthalmopathy and Graves' hyperthyroidism. One entry per CDR3 protein results from TCRdb running MiXCR on the multiplex PCR reads. The data contain roughly 1.1 million distinct CDR3 sequences, 35% to 40% of them singletons. Input material: peripheral blood or thyroid tissue (not recorded which). Receptor source: an adult man with Graves' hyperthyroidism. The CDR3 runs from the conserved cysteine through the conserved F or W. Size tells how often a clone was seen (once, few, many) or the class of an expanded clone, and some rows leave it out.

j_call	clone_size	v_call	cdr3_aa
TRBJ2-5	few	TRBV6-6	CASRDTGTSPQETQYF
TRBJ2-2	-	TRBV7-9	CASSLVRTGGTGELFF
TRBJ1-1	-	TRBV5-1	CASSLEGHQAGTEAFF
TRBJ1-1	few	TRBV7-2	CASSSYQGFAFF
TRBJ2-5	many	TRBV7-2	CASSLVSRAETQYF
TRBJ1-6	-	TRBV2	CAGSGNSRGSNSPLHF
TRBJ1-5	-	TRBV4-1	CASSQDHLNRGHQPQHF
TRBJ1-1	many	TRBV5-1	CASSRGQENTEAFF
TRBJ1-1	many	TRBV5-1	CASSLSRFQYTEAFF
TRBJ2-2	many	TRBV10-3	CAIRDHGDAKRRGTGELFF
TRBJ1-2	many	TRBV29-1	CSVEDRGYTF
TRBJ2-7	-	TRBV10-2	CAIGRTSGSYEQYF
TRBJ2-5	once	TRBV6-1	CASRRQGGTQYF
TRBJ1-2	many	TRBV2	CASSYTVGSGYTF
TRBJ2-3	-	TRBV9	CASSVHRMADTQYF
TRBJ1-1	-	TRBV10-3	CASAAANTEAFF
TRBJ2-7	few	TRBV6-1	CASSRGNYEQYF
TRBJ1-2	-	TRBV7-9	CASSITTGPGYGYTF
TRBJ2-7	few	TRBV10-3	CASSTTGTSGMQQYF
TRBJ1-1	-	TRBV20-1	CSAREAGRTEAFF
TRBJ2-7	-	TRBV20-1	CSASSGTRSYEQYF
TRBJ1-1	many	TRBV10-3	CATRRDLNTEAFF